The 28 T cell receptor beta chains below come from one sample, sequenced in a study of blood T cell repertoires in COVID-19. Clones were sequenced by immunoSEQ multiplex PCR, and TCRdb holds only the in-frame ones, with some missing. The sample shows 150,000 to 200,000 clones, more than 85% of them seen only once. The specimen sequenced was peripheral blood. The receptors shown here come from a woman aged 80 or over with COVID-19, enrolled during active disease.

V gene TRBV6-4 combines with J gene TRBJ2-2, with D perhaps matching TRBD1 (6 bases). The CDR3 contains 14 residues. Deletions cut 3 bases from V and 5 bases from J, with 10 bases between. Germline CDR1 and CDR2: MRHNA and SNTAGT. Here the CDR3 DNA reads TGTGCCAGCAGTGAGACAGGAGGTACCGGGGAGCTGTTTTTT. Translation gives CASSETGGTGELFF.

The chain carries TRBV4-3 and TRBJ2-1, with 9 bases identical to TRBD1. The germline V gene has CDR1 LGHNA and CDR2 YSLEER. The junction had 7 bases not matched to a gene; V was cut back by 1 base and J by 6 bases. The CDR3 totals 16 residues. The CDR3 DNA follows: TGCGCCAGCAGCCAAGTATCCGGGACAGGGTTCAATGAGCAGTTCTTC. Amino acids: CASSQVSGTGFNEQFF.

The V and J genes are TRBV3-1 (or the pseudogene TRBV3-2) and TRBJ1-2, with 7 nucleotides matching TRBD1. CDR3 length: 15 residues. J gave up 7 bases and V 3 bases, and 11 bases lay outside the gene matches. Per the germline V gene, CDR1 is LGHDT and CDR2 is YNNKEL (reference sequence). The CDR3 reads CASSHQTGASIGYTF. The CDR3 nucleotides read TGTGCCAGCAGCCATCAAACAGGGGCGAGTATTGGCTACACCTTC.

The chain combines TRBV7-9 with TRBJ2-2, with D possibly TRBD2 on 7 matching bases. CDR3 length: 16 amino acids. From germline, CDR1 is SEHNR and CDR2 FQNEAQ (reference sequence). V was clipped by 4 bases and J by 5 bases, with 17 bases between them. CDR3 loop: CASSSAGLGGTGELFF. CDR3 nucleotide sequence: TGTGCCAGCAGCTCCGCCGGACTAGGGGGGACCGGGGAGCTGTTTTTT.

This clone was observed once. This chain uses TRBV6-1 with TRBJ2-1; 7 nucleotides line up with TRBD2. This CDR3 is built from 13 residues. The V and J ends lost 3 bases and 15 bases, in that order; junction bases with no gene match: 11. Looked up from germline, CDR1 is MNHNS and CDR2 is SASEGT. The CDR3 sequence: CASSESRDYPPFF. The CDR3 DNA reads TGTGCCAGCAGTGAGAGCCGGGACTACCCTCCGTTCTTC.

With respect to this clone: Its ends do not fully match the called genes, so a read error is possible. The chain employs TRBV28 and TRBJ1-1; maybe TRBD1 (5 bases). Germline V gene lookup returns CDR1 MDHEN and CDR2 SYDVKM. CDR3 length equals 12 residues. In nucleotides, the CDR3 is TGTGCCAGCAGCAATCTGGGGGGGTGGGATATTTTT. Translation: CASSNLGGWDIF. The whole variable domain, remainder taken from reference TRBV28 and TRBJ1-1, is DVKVTQSSRYLVKRTGEKVFLECVQDMDHENMFWYRQDPGLGLRLIYFSYDVKMKEKGDIPEGYSVSREKKERFSLILESASTNQTSMYLCASSNLGGWDIFGQGTRLTVV.

On this clone itself: At the DNA level, this CDR3 is encoded by other sequences in the same sample as well. The V gene is TRBV18, the J gene TRBJ2-1; a possible D gene is TRBD1 (6 bases). V was cut by 3 bases and J by 0 bases, with 12 bases left in between. CDR1 and CDR2 (germline): KGHSH, LQKENI. This CDR3 region has 16 residues. The CDR3 loop is CASSPNRASSYNEQFF. The CDR3 DNA reads as TGTGCCAGCTCACCGAACAGGGCAAGCTCCTACAATGAGCAGTTCTTC.

In this sample, this clone turned up a few times. The chain combines TRBV19 with TRBJ1-1; 8 bases agree with TRBD1. The J segment lost 1 base and the V segment lost 1 base, leaving 2 bases of the junction unmatched. Germline CDR1 reads LNHDA; CDR2 reads SQIVND (reference sequence). The CDR3 extends over 15 amino acids. Here the CDR3 reads CASSIAGTGNTEAFF. CDR3 coding DNA: TGTGCCAGTAGTATAGCCGGGACAGGGAACACTGAAGCTTTCTTT.

The chain employs TRBV27 and TRBJ2-7; 8 bases agree with TRBD2. The J segment lost 2 bases and the V segment lost 11 bases, leaving 8 bases of the junction unmatched. Germline values: CDR1 MNHEY, CDR2 SMNVEV (reference sequence). The CDR3 is made up of 13 amino acids. The CDR3 spells CAAGGYNPYEQYF. The CDR3 nucleotides read TGTGCCGCGGGGGGCTATAACCCCTACGAGCAGTACTTC.

V is TRBV12-3 or TRBV12-4 and J is TRBJ2-5; 7 bases match TRBD2. With V trimmed by 6 bases and J by 4 bases, 5 bases remained unmatched. CDR3 length: 13 amino acids. DNA of the CDR3: TGTGCCAGCAGCATCCTAGCGGTAGAGACCCAGTACTTC. Translation: CASSILAVETQYF.

V usage is TRBV28 and J usage is TRBJ2-7; 13 nucleotides agree with TRBD2. V lost 6 bases to trimming and J lost 7 bases; unmatched junction nucleotides: 6. CDR3 size: 14 residues. Germline CDR1 reads MDHEN; CDR2 reads SYDVKM. CDR3 nucleotide sequence: TGTGCCAGCAGCCGACTAGCGGGGGGCGCGGAGCAGTACTTC. Translation: CASSRLAGGAEQYF.

This clone has just one count. This chain joins TRBV5-1 and TRBJ1-2, with D maybe TRBD1 (5 bases). The V and J ends lost 4 bases and 5 bases respectively, with 15 bases between them. CDR1 is SGHRS and CDR2 is YFSETQ in the germline V gene. This CDR3 has 14 amino acids. CDR3 sequence reads: CASSGRQTPYGYTF. Here the CDR3 DNA reads TGCGCCAGCAGCGGTAGACAGACTCCATATGGCTACACCTTC.

J is TRBJ2-2 and V is TRBV4-3; weak D call: TRBD2 (5 bases). The CDR3 length is 15 residues. Germline V gives CDR1 LGHNA, CDR2 YSLEER. Trimming removed 1 base from V and 0 bases from J, with 6 bases in between. The CDR3 spells CASSQVLANTGELFF. In DNA, the CDR3 is TGCGCCAGCAGCCAAGTACTAGCGAACACCGGGGAGCTGTTTTTT.

This chain joins TRBV28 and TRBJ1-1; D is perhaps TRBD1 (5 bases). The CDR3 runs 17 residues. Trimming took 6 bases from V and 4 from J, leaving 24 bases between them. The V gene's germline CDR1 is MDHEN and CDR2 SYDVKM. DNA for the CDR3: TGTGCCAGCAGCACGTACAGGATGGGGGGAAGGGTCACTGAAGCTTTCTTT. It is translated as CASSTYRMGGRVTEAFF.

This chain joins TRBV28 and TRBJ1-4; TRBD1 matches 10 bases. Unmatched junction bases numbered 13, after V lost 4 bases and J lost 11 bases. This CDR3 has 16 residues. Germline CDR1 and CDR2: MDHEN and SYDVKM. This chain's CDR3 is CASSSDRTGGRWKLFF. The CDR3 DNA reads as TGTGCCAGCAGTTCGGACCGGACAGGGGGGCGGTGGAAACTGTTTTTT.

This chain links TRBV28 with TRBJ2-7; D is unresolved. Trimming left V 3 bases short and J 2 bases short, with 14 bases between. The CDR3 extends over 15 amino acids. The germline gives CDR1 MDHEN, CDR2 SYDVKM. The CDR3 loop is CASSLARGPPYEQYF. As DNA, the CDR3 is TGTGCCAGCAGTTTGGCTAGAGGCCCTCCCTACGAGCAGTACTTC.

The genes are TRBV27 and TRBJ1-5; a possible D gene is TRBD1 (5 bases). This CDR3 has 16 amino acids. Germline CDR1 MNHEY, CDR2 SMNVEV (reference sequence). Trimming removed 5 bases from V and 6 bases from J, with 20 bases in between. CDR3 nucleotides: TGTGCCAGCAGTCCGCTCGCAGGGAACGTCGGTCAGCCCCAGCATTTT. Encoded protein: CASSPLAGNVGQPQHF.

The rearrangement links TRBV19 to TRBJ1-1; a weak D match, TRBD1 (6 bases). Trimming pared 5 bases from V and 5 bases from J, leaving 21 bases between. The CDR3 contains 16 residues. Germline V gene sequence: CDR1 LNHDA, CDR2 SQIVND (reference sequence). CDR3 sequence (DNA): TGTGCCAGTAGTGTCTCCACACCACAGGGTATAACTGAAGCTTTCTTT. Protein: CASSVSTPQGITEAFF.

The chain combines TRBV9 with TRBJ1-1; D not certain. Germline assignment: CDR1 SGDLS and CDR2 YYNGEE. Trimming removed 3 bases from V and 0 bases from J, with 3 bases in between. The CDR3 contains 12 residues. CDR3 loop: CASSAVNTEAFF. CDR3 nucleotide sequence: TGTGCCAGCAGCGCAGTGAACACTGAAGCTTTCTTT.

The chain has TRBV6-5 and TRBJ2-3; a possible D gene is TRBD2 (6 bases). From germline, CDR1 is MNHEY and CDR2 SVGAGI. The V and J ends lost 2 bases and 9 bases respectively, with 12 bases between them. The CDR3 is made up of 13 amino acids. The CDR3 is CASSYVGLGTQYF. In nucleotides, the CDR3 is TGTGCCAGCAGTTACGTGGGACTCGGAACGCAGTATTTT.

This clone turned up a few times. The chain links TRBV28 to TRBJ1-5, with 8 bases fitting TRBD1. Per the germline V gene, CDR1 is MDHEN and CDR2 is SYDVKM. The CDR3 spans 15 residues. J lost 7 bases, V lost 6 bases, and 11 bases had no gene match. DNA of the CDR3: TGTGCCAGCAGACGACAGGGGTCGGGCGGGCAGCCCCAGCATTTT. Amino acid sequence: CASRRQGSGGQPQHF.

This clone was detected only a few times. Other DNA variants within this sample encode the same CDR3. CDR3 residues: CAISEPTGQGNGYTF. The DNA for the CDR3 is TGTGCCATCAGTGAGCCAACCGGACAGGGGAACGGCTACACCTTC. The chain carries TRBV10-3 and TRBJ1-2; TRBD1 matches at 9 bases. The V and J ends lost 2 bases and 8 bases, in that order; junction bases with no gene match: 9. The CDR3 contains 15 residues. Germline values: CDR1 ENHRY, CDR2 SYGVKD.

This chain connects TRBV4-1 to TRBJ2-3; 10 bases match TRBD2. J was trimmed by 1 base and V by 2 bases; bases with no gene match: 6. CDR1 MGHRA and CDR2 YSYEKL come from the germline V gene. The length of the CDR3 is 17 residues. CDR3 sequence (DNA): TGCGCCAGCAGCCAAAATCCTAGCGGGAGAGGCACAGATACGCAGTATTTT. Amino acid sequence: CASSQNPSGRGTDTQYF.

This clone turned up a few times. The chain joins TRBV7-9 to TRBJ1-6, with D perhaps matching TRBD1 (5 bases). Trimming pared 4 bases from V and 7 bases from J, leaving 8 bases between. This CDR3 has 13 amino acids. Germline loops: CDR1 SEHNR, CDR2 FQNEAQ (reference sequence). The CDR3 here is CASSYRPNSPLHF. The CDR3 DNA reads as TGTGCCAGCAGCTACAGGCCCAATTCACCCCTCCACTTT.

The chain couples TRBV11-3 to TRBJ2-3, with TRBD2 as a possible D gene (6 bases). Trimming removed 5 bases from V and 2 bases from J, with 8 bases in between. Germline V gives CDR1 SGHNT, CDR2 YENEEA. The length of the CDR3 is 13 residues. In DNA, the CDR3 is TGTGCCAGCAGCACTAGCCTCACAGATACGCAGTATTTT. Amino acids: CASSTSLTDTQYF.

V gene TRBV14 combines with J gene TRBJ1-1; tentatively, D is TRBD1 (5 bases). There are 15 residues in the CDR3. CDR1 and CDR2 from the germline V gene are SGHDN and FVKESK. V dropped 0 bases and J dropped 4 bases, with 12 bases sitting between them. Written as DNA, the CDR3 is TGTGCCAGCAGCCAAGACGGGGGTAGGGGCACTGAAGCTTTCTTT. It specifies CASSQDGGRGTEAFF. The complete variable domain, with remaining parts taken from reference TRBV14 and TRBJ1-1, reads EAGVTQFPSHSVIEKGQTVTLRCDPISGHDNLYWYRRVMGKEIKFLLHFVKESKQDESGMPNNRFLAERTGGTYSTLKVQPAELEDSGVYFCASSQDGGRGTEAFFGQGTRLTVV.

The gene calls are TRBV28 and TRBJ2-7, with 8 bases fitting TRBD2. The germline gives CDR1 MDHEN, CDR2 SYDVKM. The CDR3 runs to 14 residues. V was clipped by 7 bases and J by 4 bases; unmatched bases: 9. CDR3 nucleotides: TGTGCCAGCACGGAGGGCGGGAGGAGGTACGAGCAGTACTTC. Amino acid sequence: CASTEGGRRYEQYF.

CDR3 DNA: TGTGCCAGCAGTGACAGGGGATTATGGAGCTACACCTTC. It translates to CASSDRGLWSYTF. This chain uses TRBV6-1 with TRBJ1-2; the D gene is possibly TRBD1 (6 bases). The CDR3 runs to 13 residues. V was shortened by 3 bases and J by 9 bases, with 14 bases between the two germline ends. Looked up from germline, CDR1 is MNHNS and CDR2 is SASEGT.